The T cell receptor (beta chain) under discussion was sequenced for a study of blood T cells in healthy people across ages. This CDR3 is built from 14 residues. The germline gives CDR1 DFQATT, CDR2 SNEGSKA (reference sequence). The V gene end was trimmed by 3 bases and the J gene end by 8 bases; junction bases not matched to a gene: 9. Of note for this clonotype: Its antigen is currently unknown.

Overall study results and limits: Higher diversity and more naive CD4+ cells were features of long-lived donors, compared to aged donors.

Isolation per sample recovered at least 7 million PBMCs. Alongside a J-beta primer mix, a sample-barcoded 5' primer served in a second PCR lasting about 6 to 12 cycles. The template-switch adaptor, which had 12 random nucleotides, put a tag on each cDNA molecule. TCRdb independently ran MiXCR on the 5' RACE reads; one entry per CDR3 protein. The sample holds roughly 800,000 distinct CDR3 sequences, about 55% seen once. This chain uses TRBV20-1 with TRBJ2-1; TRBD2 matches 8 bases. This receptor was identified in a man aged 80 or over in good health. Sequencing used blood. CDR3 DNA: TGCAGTGCTAGTCCTGCCGGGAGGGCCGATGAGCAGTTCTTC. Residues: CSASPAGRADEQFF.